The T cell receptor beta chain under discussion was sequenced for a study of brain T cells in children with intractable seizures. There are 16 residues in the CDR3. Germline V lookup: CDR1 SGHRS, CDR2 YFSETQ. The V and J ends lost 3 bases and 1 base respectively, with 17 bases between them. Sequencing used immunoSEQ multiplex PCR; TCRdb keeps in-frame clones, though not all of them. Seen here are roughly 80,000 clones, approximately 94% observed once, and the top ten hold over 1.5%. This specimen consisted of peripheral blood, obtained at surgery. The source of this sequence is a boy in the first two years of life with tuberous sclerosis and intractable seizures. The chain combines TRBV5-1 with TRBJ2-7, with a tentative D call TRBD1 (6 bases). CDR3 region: CASSSTPQGSSYEQYF. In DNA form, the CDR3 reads TGCGCCAGCAGCTCGACCCCACAGGGTAGTTCCTACGAGCAGTACTTC.